Listed below are T cell receptor beta chains from one sample, sequenced in a study of shared clonotypes between healthy human individuals. The assay was immunoSEQ multiplex PCR, and TCRdb's table has in-frame clones only and misses some. The sample records about 2 million clones, over 85% being singletons. The source material was naive CD4+ T cells sorted from blood. The receptors shown here come from a man aged 18 to 35 in good health. Each CDR3 is given with its conserved first and last residue.

v_gene	j_gene	CDR3aa
TRBV6-1	TRBJ1-6	CASILSASSPLHF
TRBV19	TRBJ2-1	CASTITGTGAYNEQFF
TRBV7-8	TRBJ2-2	CASSPAPAGTNTGELFF
TRBV7-3	TRBJ2-5	CASSLTGTVKETQYF
TRBV5-4	TRBJ1-2	CASSPTKTGGYGYTF
TRBV19	TRBJ2-6	CASSRRDVSLGANVLTF
TRBV5-1	TRBJ2-5	CASSLPSGGETQYF
TRBV6-5	TRBJ2-2	CASSSRATAGELFF
TRBV2	TRBJ1-2	CASSVEGRGYTF
TRBV4-1	TRBJ2-3	CASSQDGLAGDTQYF
TRBV5-5	TRBJ1-1	CASSSRYEAFF
TRBV4-2	TRBJ2-1	CASSGRSYNEQFF
TRBV6-5	TRBJ1-5	CASSYSGREYQPQHF
TRBV6-5	TRBJ1-4	CASSYGSHGEKLFF
TRBV4-2	TRBJ2-3	CASSPGLAPTDTQYF
TRBV6-6	TRBJ2-3	CASTLINRDTQYF
TRBV5-1	TRBJ2-3	CASKDRGRTDTQYF
TRBV12-5	TRBJ1-2	CASGLVVWGLIDGYTF
TRBV6-5	TRBJ1-1	CASSYRESGNTEAFF
TRBV2	TRBJ2-7	CASSEALREQYF
TRBV7-2	TRBJ2-2	CASSFTLAGVAGELFF
TRBV28	TRBJ2-3	CASSAQVWTDTQYF
TRBV30	TRBJ2-5	CAWSVLVGRKTQYF
TRBV28	TRBJ1-2	CASSLATTANYGYTF
TRBV27	TRBJ1-6	CASSLQGGNFYNSPLHF
TRBV19	TRBJ2-3	CASSIVERGTDTQYF
TRBV6-5	TRBJ2-7	CASSYSKSSGSYEQYF
TRBV5-1	TRBJ1-4	CASSLSRTGRDNEKLFF
TRBV7-2	TRBJ2-3	CASSPGQGFTDTQYF
TRBV7-2	TRBJ2-7	CASSGGLAVGYEQYF
TRBV11-2	TRBJ2-2	CASSFWENGELFF
TRBV5-1	TRBJ1-2	CASSPVPGQGALYGYTF
TRBV21-1	TRBJ1-1	CASSKGAFF
TRBV2	TRBJ2-1	CASSKGTGPNEQFF
TRBV18	TRBJ2-7	CASSPGRQPYEQYF
TRBV9	TRBJ2-3	CASSVGLAGANTQYF
TRBV6-1	TRBJ1-2	CASSWDRESGYTF
TRBV6-5	TRBJ2-3	CASSAEGRARDTQYF
TRBV7-2	.	CASSRQGGGYEQYF
TRBV6-5	TRBJ1-2	CASGSDRDIHGYTF
TRBV14	TRBJ2-7	CATSSLGNSYEQYF
TRBV7-8	TRBJ2-3	CASSLVIQDTQYF
TRBV6-1	TRBJ1-5	CASSEIGRYLLSNQPQHF
TRBV5-1	TRBJ2-1	CASRRGLGAYNEQFF
TRBV19	TRBJ1-2	CASSIGNRYGYTF
TRBV10-3	TRBJ2-3	CAISGSGGTDTQYF
TRBV2	TRBJ2-1	CASSGSIGIGQFF
TRBV6-5	TRBJ2-7	CASSSAGQDSYEQYF
TRBV30	TRBJ1-2	CAWAGQGEGYGYTF
TRBV6-5	TRBJ1-2	CASSYWGKDGYTF
TRBV13	TRBJ2-1	CASSLRREVRSNEQFF
TRBV11-2	TRBJ2-3	CASSFFTDTQYF
TRBV7-2	TRBJ1-5	CASSLDNLPNQPQHF
TRBV28	TRBJ2-2	CASSTGTGSTGELFF
TRBV11-2	TRBJ2-7	CASSPGQGAFYEQYF
TRBV19	TRBJ1-1	CASRFPGGTEAFF
TRBV30	TRBJ2-3	CAWSQGSSRYTQYF
TRBV6-6	TRBJ2-7	CASSSGTSAQQYF